This TCR beta chain originates from a study of Ad26.COV2.S vaccination and SARS-CoV-2 variants. V was clipped by 1 base and J by 1 base, with 7 bases between them. Germline V gives CDR1 SEHNR, CDR2 FQNEAQ (reference sequence). The CDR3 spans 14 residues. As to treatment: about 20 received Ad26.COV2.S at low or high dose, single or two shots; several received placebo; per-sample allocation not given. The samples date from day 63 after the first vaccine or placebo injection. Using immunoSEQ multiplex PCR, the repertoire was profiled, and TCRdb retains in-frame clones only, with some absent. This sample has over 400,000 clones, with around 93% found just once.

The source was peripheral blood, collected in a trial of Ad26.COV2.S vaccine versus placebo. The J gene is TRBJ2-5, the V gene TRBV7-9, with D hard to call. The TCR sequence derives from a person between 18 and 65 years old who received the Ad26.COV2.S COVID-19 vaccine or a placebo. The CDR3 DNA reads as TGTGCCAGCAGCTTAGTATTAGTCCAAGAGACCCAGTACTTC. This sequence encodes CASSLVLVQETQYF. Drawing the rest from reference TRBV7-9 and TRBJ2-5, the complete variable domain is DTGVSQNPRHKITKRGQNVTFRCDPISEHNRLYWYRQTLGQGPEFLTYFQNEAQLEKSRLLSDRFSAERPKGSFSTLEIQRTEQGDSAMYLCASSLVLVQETQYFGPGTRLLVL.